Listed below are T cell receptor beta chains from one sample, sequenced in a study of blood T cell repertoires in COVID-19. Sequenced by immunoSEQ multiplex PCR; TCRdb stores in-frame clones only, minus some. The table includes approximately 71,000 clones, just over 90% detected once. The sequenced sample was peripheral blood. The receptors come from a young woman with acute or convalescent COVID-19. Each CDR3 is given with its conserved first and last residue. The D gene is left open where the match is weak. Clone sizes are given selectively: once, few, many, or a class where the clone is expanded.

J: TRBJ2-5
D: TRBD1
V: TRBV4-1
size: once
DNA: TGCGCCAGCAGCCAAGTACAGGGGGCGGGGGAGACCCAGTACTTC
CDR3: CASSQVQGAGETQYF

J: TRBJ2-3
D: TRBD2
V: TRBV6-1
size: NA
DNA: TGTGCCAGCAGTGAGACTAGCGGGCTTACAGATACGCAGTATTTT
CDR3: CASSETSGLTDTQYF

J: TRBJ1-1
D: TRBD1
V: TRBV5-5
size: once
DNA: TGTGCCAGCAGCTTGTTCGCACAGGGGGGAAGGGCTGAAGCTTTCTTT
CDR3: CASSLFAQGGRAEAFF

J: TRBJ1-1
D: NA
V: TRBV18
size: NA
DNA: TGTGCCAGCTCACCACGGGGCTTTACAGGGCTGAACACTGAAGCTTTCTTT
CDR3: CASSPRGFTGLNTEAFF

J: TRBJ2-5
D: TRBD2
V: TRBV18
size: NA
DNA: TGTGCCAGCTCACCCCGCGGGGTAGCGGGGGCCCAAGAGACCCAGTACTTC
CDR3: CASSPRGVAGAQETQYF

J: TRBJ1-6
D: NA
V: TRBV27
size: once
DNA: TGTGCCAGCAGTTTATTGACACTTCAAAATTCACCCCTCCACTTT
CDR3: CASSLLTLQNSPLHF

J: TRBJ2-5
D: NA
V: TRBV3-1/TRBV3-2
size: once
DNA: TGTGCCAGCAGACGAGGGGGAGAGACCCAGTACTTC
CDR3: CASRRGGETQYF

J: TRBJ1-1
D: TRBD1
V: TRBV11-2
size: NA
DNA: TGTGCCAGCAGCATTGACAGGGGTGGATGGTTTGAAGCTTTCTTT
CDR3: CASSIDRGGWFEAFF

J: TRBJ2-7
D: NA
V: TRBV5-4
size: NA
DNA: TGTGCCAGCAGCATGGGACTTCAAGTCCACGAGCAGTACTTC
CDR3: CASSMGLQVHEQYF

J: TRBJ2-1
D: NA
V: TRBV29-1
size: NA
DNA: TGCAGCGTTGAAGATTTACAGTACAGCCACAATGAGCAGTTCTTC
CDR3: CSVEDLQYSHNEQFF

J: TRBJ2-6
D: NA
V: TRBV11-2
size: once
DNA: TGTGCCAGCACCAACCGGGGGTTGGGGAGCTCTGGGGCCAACGTCCTGACTTTC
CDR3: CASTNRGLGSSGANVLTF

J: TRBJ2-1
D: NA
V: TRBV2
size: NA
DNA: TGTGCCAGCAGTCCACTAGGGCAGAGGAATGAGCAGTTCTTC
CDR3: CASSPLGQRNEQFF

J: TRBJ2-5
D: TRBD2
V: TRBV5-6
size: NA
DNA: TGTGCCAGCAGCTTGACGGGACTAGGGCCGTGGGAGACCCAGTACTTC
CDR3: CASSLTGLGPWETQYF

J: TRBJ1-1
D: TRBD1
V: TRBV7-9
size: NA
DNA: TGTGCCAGCAGCCAAGGACAGGGGGCTGAAGCTTTCTTT
CDR3: CASSQGQGAEAFF

J: TRBJ2-5
D: TRBD2
V: TRBV7-9
size: NA
DNA: TGTGCCAGCAGTAGGACTAGCGGGGGGCAAGAGACCCAGTACTTC
CDR3: CASSRTSGGQETQYF

J: TRBJ2-7
D: TRBD1
V: TRBV10-3
size: NA
DNA: TGTGCCATCAGTGAGTTTGGACAGGGAAGGTCCTACGAGCAGTACTTC
CDR3: CAISEFGQGRSYEQYF

J: TRBJ1-4
D: NA
V: TRBV7-6
size: NA
DNA: TGTGCCAGCAGCCCCACCCCGTACGGGACTAATGAAAAACTGTTTTTT
CDR3: CASSPTPYGTNEKLFF

J: TRBJ1-4
D: TRBD1
V: TRBV6-4
size: few
DNA: TGTGCCAGCAGTGATCCGGGACAGGGGTATGAAAAACTGTTTTTT
CDR3: CASSDPGQGYEKLFF

J: TRBJ2-5
D: TRBD2
V: TRBV4-3
size: once
DNA: TGCGCCAGCAGCCAAGATTCCACTAGCGGGATAACTGAGACCCAGTACTTC
CDR3: CASSQDSTSGITETQYF

J: TRBJ1-1
D: TRBD1
V: TRBV5-6
size: NA
DNA: TGTGCCAGCAGCTTGTTCCGGGGACAGGGGCATGAAGCTTTCTTT
CDR3: CASSLFRGQGHEAFF

J: TRBJ1-2
D: TRBD1
V: TRBV19
size: NA
DNA: TGTGCCAGTAGTTTGACGACCGGGACAGGGCACCGCCGGGGCTACACCTTC
CDR3: CASSLTTGTGHRRGYTF

J: TRBJ1-5
D: NA
V: TRBV10-2
size: NA
DNA: TGCGCCAGCAACGACAGGATTAGCAATCAGCCCCAGCATTTT
CDR3: CASNDRISNQPQHF

J: TRBJ1-1
D: TRBD1
V: TRBV10-3
size: NA
DNA: TGTGCCATCAGTGAGGGACAGTGGCAGGGGGGCACTGAAGCTTTCTTT
CDR3: CAISEGQWQGGTEAFF